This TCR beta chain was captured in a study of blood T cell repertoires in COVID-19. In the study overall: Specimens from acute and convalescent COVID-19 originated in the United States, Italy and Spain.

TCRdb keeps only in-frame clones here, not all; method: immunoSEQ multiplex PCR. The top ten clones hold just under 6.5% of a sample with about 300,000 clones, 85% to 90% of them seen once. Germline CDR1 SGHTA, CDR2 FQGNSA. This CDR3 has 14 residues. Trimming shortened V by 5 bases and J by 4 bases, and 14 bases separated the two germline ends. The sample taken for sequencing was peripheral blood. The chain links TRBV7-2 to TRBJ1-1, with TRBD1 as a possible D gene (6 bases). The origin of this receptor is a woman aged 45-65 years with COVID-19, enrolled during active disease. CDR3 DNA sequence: TGTGCCAGCAGCCCCGGTGGGGGGGCCACTGAAGCTTTCTTT. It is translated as CASSPGGGATEAFF. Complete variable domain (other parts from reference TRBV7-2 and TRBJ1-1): GAGVSQSPSNKVTEKGKDVELRCDPISGHTALYWYRQSLGQGLEFLIYFQGNSAPDKSGLPSDRFSAERTGGSVSTLTIQRTQQEDSAVYLCASSPGGGATEAFFGQGTRLTVV.